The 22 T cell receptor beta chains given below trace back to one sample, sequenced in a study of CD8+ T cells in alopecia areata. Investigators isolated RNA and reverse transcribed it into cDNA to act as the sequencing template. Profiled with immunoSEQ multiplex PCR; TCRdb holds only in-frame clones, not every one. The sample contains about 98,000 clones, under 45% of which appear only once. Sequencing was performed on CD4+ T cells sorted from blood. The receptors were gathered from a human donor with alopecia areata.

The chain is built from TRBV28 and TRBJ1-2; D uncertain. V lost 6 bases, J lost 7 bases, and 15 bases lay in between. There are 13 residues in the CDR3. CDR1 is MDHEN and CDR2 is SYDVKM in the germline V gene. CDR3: CASSPKPRSGYTF. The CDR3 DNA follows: TGTGCCAGCAGCCCTAAACCCCGAAGTGGCTACACCTTC.

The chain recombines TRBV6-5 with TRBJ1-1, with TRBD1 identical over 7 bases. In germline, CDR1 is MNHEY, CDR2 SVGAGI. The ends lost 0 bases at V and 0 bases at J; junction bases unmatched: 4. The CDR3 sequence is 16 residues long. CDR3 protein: CASSYSYRGLNTEAFF. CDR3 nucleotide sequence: TGTGCCAGCAGTTACTCCTACAGGGGTTTGAACACTGAAGCTTTCTTT.

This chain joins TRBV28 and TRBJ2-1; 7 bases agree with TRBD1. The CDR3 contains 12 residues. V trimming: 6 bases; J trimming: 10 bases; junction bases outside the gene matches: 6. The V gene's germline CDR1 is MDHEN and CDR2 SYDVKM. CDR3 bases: TGTGCCAGCAGAACTACAGGGGTGGAGCAGTTCTTC. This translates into CASRTTGVEQFF.

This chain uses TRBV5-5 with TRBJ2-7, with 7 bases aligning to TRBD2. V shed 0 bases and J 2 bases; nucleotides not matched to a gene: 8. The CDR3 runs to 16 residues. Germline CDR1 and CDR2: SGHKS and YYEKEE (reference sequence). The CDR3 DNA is TGTGCCAGCAGCTTGGCCACGGGAGGCCTAGCCTACGAGCAGTACTTC. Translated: CASSLATGGLAYEQYF.

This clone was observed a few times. CDR3 nucleotides: TGTGCCAGCAGGCTAAGTCCGGGACGAGGCACAGATACGCAGTATTTT. Translated, it gives CASRLSPGRGTDTQYF. V is TRBV5-6 and J is TRBJ2-3; tentatively, D is TRBD1 or TRBD2 (5 bases each). Germline V gene sequence: CDR1 SGHDT, CDR2 YYEEEE. CDR3 size: 16 residues. V was pared by 5 bases and J by 1 base, with 17 bases between.

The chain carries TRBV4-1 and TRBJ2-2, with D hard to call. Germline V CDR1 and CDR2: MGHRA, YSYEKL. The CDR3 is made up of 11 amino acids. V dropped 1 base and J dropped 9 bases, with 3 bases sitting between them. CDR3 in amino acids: CASSQVRELFF. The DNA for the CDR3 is TGCGCCAGCAGCCAAGTCCGGGAGCTGTTTTTT.

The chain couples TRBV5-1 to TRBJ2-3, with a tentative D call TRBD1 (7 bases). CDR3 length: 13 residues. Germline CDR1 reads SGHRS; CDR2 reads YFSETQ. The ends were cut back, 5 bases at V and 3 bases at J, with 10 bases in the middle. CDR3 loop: CASSAGQTDTQYF. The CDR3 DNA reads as TGCGCCAGCAGTGCGGGACAGACAGATACGCAGTATTTT.

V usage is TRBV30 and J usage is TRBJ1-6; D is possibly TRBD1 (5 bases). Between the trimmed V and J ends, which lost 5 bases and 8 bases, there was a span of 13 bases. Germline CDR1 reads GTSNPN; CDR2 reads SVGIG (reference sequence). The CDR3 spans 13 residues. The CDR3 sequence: CAWSEFRDSPLHF. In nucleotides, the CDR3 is TGTGCCTGGTCCGAATTCAGGGATTCACCCCTCCACTTT.

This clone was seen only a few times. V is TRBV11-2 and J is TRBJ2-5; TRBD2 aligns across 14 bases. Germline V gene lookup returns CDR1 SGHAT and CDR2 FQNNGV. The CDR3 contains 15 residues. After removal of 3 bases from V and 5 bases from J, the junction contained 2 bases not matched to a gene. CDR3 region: CASSFRLAGGETQYF. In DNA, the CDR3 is TGTGCCAGCAGCTTCAGACTAGCGGGAGGGGAGACCCAGTACTTC.

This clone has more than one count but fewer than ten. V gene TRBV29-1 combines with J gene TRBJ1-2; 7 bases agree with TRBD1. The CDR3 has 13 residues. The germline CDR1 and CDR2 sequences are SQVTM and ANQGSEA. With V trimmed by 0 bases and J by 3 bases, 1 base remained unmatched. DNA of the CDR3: TGCAGCGTTGAAGATACAGGGGACTATGGCTACACCTTC. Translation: CSVEDTGDYGYTF.

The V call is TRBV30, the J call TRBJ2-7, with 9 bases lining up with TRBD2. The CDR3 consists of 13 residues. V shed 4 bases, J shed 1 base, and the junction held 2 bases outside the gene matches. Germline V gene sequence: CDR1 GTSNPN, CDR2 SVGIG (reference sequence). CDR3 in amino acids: CAWKRGVSYEQYF. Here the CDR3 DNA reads TGTGCCTGGAAGCGGGGGGTATCCTACGAGCAGTACTTC.

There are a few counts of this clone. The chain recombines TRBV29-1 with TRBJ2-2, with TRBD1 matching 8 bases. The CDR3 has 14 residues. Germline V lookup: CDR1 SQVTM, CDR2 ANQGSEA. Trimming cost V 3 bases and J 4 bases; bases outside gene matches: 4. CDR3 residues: CSVEQGARTGELFF. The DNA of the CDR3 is TGCAGCGTTGAGCAGGGGGCCCGCACCGGGGAGCTGTTTTTT.

CDR3 nucleotide sequence: TGCAGCGCTAGTAGGGGACTAGCGGGATTGGGTGAGCAGTTCTTC. Encoded protein: CSASRGLAGLGEQFF. The V call is TRBV29-1, the J call TRBJ2-1; 13 bases fit TRBD2. This CDR3 has 15 amino acids. V shed 7 bases, J shed 9 bases, and the junction held 12 bases outside the gene matches. Germline V gives CDR1 SQVTM, CDR2 ANQGSEA.

This chain's CDR3 is CSVGTIAGGQETQYF. The CDR3, as DNA: TGCAGCGTGGGGACTATAGCGGGGGGGCAGGAGACCCAGTACTTC. This chain joins TRBV29-1 and TRBJ2-5; 11 nucleotides agree with TRBD2. The germline gives CDR1 SQVTM, CDR2 ANQGSEA. The V gene end was trimmed by 6 bases and the J gene end by 5 bases; junction bases not matched to a gene: 11. CDR3 size: 15 residues. The full variable domain, its missing parts supplied by reference TRBV29-1 and TRBJ2-5, is SAVISQKPSRDICQRGTSLTIQCQVDSQVTMMFWYRQQPGQSLTLIATANQGSEATYESGFVIDKFPISRPNLTFSTLTVSNMSPEDSSIYLCSVGTIAGGQETQYFGPGTRLLVL.

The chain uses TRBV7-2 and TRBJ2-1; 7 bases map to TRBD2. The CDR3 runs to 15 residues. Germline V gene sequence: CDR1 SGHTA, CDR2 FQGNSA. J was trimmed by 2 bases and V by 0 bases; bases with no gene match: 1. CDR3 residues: CASSLASGPYNEQFF. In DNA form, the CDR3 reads TGTGCCAGCAGCTTAGCTAGCGGGCCCTACAATGAGCAGTTCTTC. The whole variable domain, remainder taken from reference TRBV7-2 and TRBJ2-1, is GAGVSQSPSNKVTEKGKDVELRCDPISGHTALYWYRQSLGQGLEFLIYFQGNSAPDKSGLPSDRFSAERTGGSVSTLTIQRTQQEDSAVYLCASSLASGPYNEQFFGPGTRLTVL.

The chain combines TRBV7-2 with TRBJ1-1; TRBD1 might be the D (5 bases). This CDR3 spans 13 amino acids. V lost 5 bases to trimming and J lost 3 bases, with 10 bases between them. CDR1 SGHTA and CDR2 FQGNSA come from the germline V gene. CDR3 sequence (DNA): TGTGCCAGCAGCCCGGGGACCTACACTGAAGCTTTCTTT. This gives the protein CASSPGTYTEAFF.

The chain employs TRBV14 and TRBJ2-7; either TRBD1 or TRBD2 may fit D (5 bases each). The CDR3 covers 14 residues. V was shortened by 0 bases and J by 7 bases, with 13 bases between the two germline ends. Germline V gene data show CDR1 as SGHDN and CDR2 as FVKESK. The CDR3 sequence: CASSQEARGGEQYF. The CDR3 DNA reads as TGTGCCAGCAGCCAAGAAGCTCGGGGCGGGGAGCAGTACTTC.

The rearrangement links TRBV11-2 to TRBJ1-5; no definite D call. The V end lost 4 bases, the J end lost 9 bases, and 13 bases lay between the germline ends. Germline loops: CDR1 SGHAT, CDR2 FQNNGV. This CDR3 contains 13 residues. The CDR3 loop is CASSSTTGWPQHF. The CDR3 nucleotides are TGTGCCAGCAGCTCTACCACGGGGTGGCCCCAGCATTTT. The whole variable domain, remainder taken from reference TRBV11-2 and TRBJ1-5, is EAGVAQSPRYKIIEKRQSVAFWCNPISGHATLYWYQQILGQGPKLLIQFQNNGVVDDSQLPKDRFSAERLKGVDSTLKIQPAKLEDSAVYLCASSSTTGWPQHFGDGTRLSIL.

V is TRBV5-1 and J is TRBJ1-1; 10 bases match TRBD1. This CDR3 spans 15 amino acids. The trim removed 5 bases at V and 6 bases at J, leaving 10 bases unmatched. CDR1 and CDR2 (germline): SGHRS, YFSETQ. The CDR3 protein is CASSSAGTGVSEAFF. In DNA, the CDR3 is TGCGCCAGCAGTTCGGCCGGGACAGGGGTGTCTGAAGCTTTCTTT. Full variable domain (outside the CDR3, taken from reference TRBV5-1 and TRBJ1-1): KAGVTQTPRYLIKTRGQQVTLSCSPISGHRSVSWYQQTPGQGLQFLFEYFSETQRNKGNFPGRFSGRQFSNSRSEMNVSTLELGDSALYLCASSSAGTGVSEAFFGQGTRLTVV.

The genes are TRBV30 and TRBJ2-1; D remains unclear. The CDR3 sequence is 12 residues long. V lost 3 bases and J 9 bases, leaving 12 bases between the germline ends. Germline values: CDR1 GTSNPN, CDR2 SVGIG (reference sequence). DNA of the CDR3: TGTGCCTGGAGGAGGACCCCAGGTGAGCAGTTCTTC. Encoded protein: CAWRRTPGEQFF.

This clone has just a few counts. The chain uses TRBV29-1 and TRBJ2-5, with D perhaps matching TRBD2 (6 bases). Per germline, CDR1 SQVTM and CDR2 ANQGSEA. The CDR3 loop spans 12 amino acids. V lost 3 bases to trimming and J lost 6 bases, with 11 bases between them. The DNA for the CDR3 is TGCAGCGTTGACCGGGGGAGAAAGACCCAGTACTTC. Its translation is CSVDRGRKTQYF.

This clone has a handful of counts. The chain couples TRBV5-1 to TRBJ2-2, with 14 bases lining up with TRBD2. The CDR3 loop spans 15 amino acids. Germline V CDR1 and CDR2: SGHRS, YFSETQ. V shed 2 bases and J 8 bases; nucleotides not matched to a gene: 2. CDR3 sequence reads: CASSFGLAGGGELFF. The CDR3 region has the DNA TGCGCCAGCAGCTTCGGACTAGCGGGAGGAGGGGAGCTGTTTTTT.